This T cell receptor (beta chain) was retrieved from a study of early T cells in non-severe SARS-CoV-2 infection (dated by TCRdb to the early 2020s). Describing the broader study: TCR sequencing used bulk RNA from unsorted whole blood, so alpha and beta chains could not be paired. Broad study findings and their caveats: VDJdb matching was skewed toward anti-spike CD8 responses and likely underestimated virus-specific expansions, missing private and CD4 specificities.

The study was a case-control design nested within a healthcare worker cohort in London, UK, with weekly nasopharyngeal swab PCR tests and blood sampling. Healthcare workers were recruited during the week of the UK lockdown, between 23 and 31 March 2020, and followed weekly for up to roughly 16 weeks. Only a few counts were recorded for this clonotype. Its antigen specificity is not known. Base qualities were left out, and no much larger clone turns up one base away. The V and J ends are trimmed by 3 bases and 6 bases, leaving 11 bases between them. CDR1 is given as ENHRY and CDR2 as SYGVKD, both from the germline V gene. From cysteine to phenylalanine, the CDR3 is 14 amino acids long. The sequence is cut down to CDR3 DNA, 42 bases in frame from base 1. Libraries came from 5' RACE. Data came from a NextSeq 500. To correct for sequencing error and PCR bias, the TCR library protocol tagged individual cDNA molecules with unique molecular identifiers. Both TCR alpha and beta chains were sequenced, and tight co-correlation was observed between alpha and beta sequence abundances in each sample. Regarding the original processing steps: Decombinator V4 was used to annotate TCR sequences for V gene, J gene and CDR3. Expanded TCRs were defined as changing significantly between any two time points under a Poisson model with p below 0.0001. TCR abundances were normalised to the total number of TCRs sequenced per sample and were expressed as counts per million. MAIT TCRs were defined by TRAV1-2 paired with TRAJ12, TRAJ20 or TRAJ33, and iNKT TCRs by TRAV10 paired with TRAJ18. VDJdb, accessed on 1 November 2021, was searched for TCRs annotated for CMV, EBV and SARS-CoV-2, and TCRs annotated for more than one antigen were excluded. TCRdb applied fastp at Q25 and MiXCR to the public reads, then kept only in-frame beta chains. When rows share a CDR3 protein, they turn into one entry using the most common DNA and genes. The V and J calls and clone size come from TCRdb's table, not from the authors' own analysis. The sample yields more than 85,000 distinct CDR3 sequences; approximately 17% were counted once. The ten largest account for 0.95% to 1.5% of the sample.

This receptor was taken from an adult who was a healthcare worker with PCR-confirmed SARS-CoV-2 infection or an uninfected control (not recorded which). The chain is made from TRBV10-3 and TRBJ2-2, with the D gene not confidently named. Sequenced: whole blood. The nucleotides are TGTGCCATCAGTGACCAGGTTGGGGCCGGGGAGCTGTTTTTT. It translates as CAISDQVGAGELFF.